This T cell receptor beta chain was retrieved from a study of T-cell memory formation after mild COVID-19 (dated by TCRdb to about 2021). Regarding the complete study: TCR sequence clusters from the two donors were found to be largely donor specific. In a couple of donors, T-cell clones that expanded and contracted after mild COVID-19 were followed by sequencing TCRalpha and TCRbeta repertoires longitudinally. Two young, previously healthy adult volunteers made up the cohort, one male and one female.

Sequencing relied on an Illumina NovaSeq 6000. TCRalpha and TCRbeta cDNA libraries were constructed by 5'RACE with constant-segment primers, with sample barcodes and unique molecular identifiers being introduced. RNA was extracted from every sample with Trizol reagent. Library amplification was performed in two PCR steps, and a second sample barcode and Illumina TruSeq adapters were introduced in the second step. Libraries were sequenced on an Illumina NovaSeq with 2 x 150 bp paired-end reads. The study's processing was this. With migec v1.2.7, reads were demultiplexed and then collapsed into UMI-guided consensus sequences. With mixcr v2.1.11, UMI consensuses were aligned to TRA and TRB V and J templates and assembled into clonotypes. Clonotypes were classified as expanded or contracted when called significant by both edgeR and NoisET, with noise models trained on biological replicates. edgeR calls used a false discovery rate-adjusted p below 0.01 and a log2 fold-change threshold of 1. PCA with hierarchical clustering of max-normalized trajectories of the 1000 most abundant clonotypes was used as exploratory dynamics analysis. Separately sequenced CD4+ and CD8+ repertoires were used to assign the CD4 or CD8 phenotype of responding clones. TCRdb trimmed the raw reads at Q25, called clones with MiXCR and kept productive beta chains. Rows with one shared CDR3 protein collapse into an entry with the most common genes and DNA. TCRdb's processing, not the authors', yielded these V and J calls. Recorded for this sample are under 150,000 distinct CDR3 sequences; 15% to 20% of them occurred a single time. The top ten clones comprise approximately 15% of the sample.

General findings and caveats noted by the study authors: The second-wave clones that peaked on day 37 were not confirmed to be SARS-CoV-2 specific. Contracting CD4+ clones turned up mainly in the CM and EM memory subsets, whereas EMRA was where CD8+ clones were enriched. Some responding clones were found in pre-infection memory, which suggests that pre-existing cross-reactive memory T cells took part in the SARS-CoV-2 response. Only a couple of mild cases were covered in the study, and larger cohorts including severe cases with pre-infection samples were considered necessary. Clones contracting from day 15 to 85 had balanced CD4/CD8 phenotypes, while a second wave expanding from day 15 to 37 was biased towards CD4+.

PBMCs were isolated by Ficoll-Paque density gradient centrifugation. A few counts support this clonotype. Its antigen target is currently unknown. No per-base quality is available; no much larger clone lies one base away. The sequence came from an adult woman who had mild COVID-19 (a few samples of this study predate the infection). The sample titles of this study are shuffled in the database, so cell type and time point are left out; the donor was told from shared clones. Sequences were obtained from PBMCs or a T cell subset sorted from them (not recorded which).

The CDR3 corresponds to CASSSELSGANVLTF. The sequenced DNA is TGCGCCAGCAGCTCAGAACTAAGTGGGGCCAACGTCCTGACTTTC. The V and J genes are TRBV5-1 and TRBJ2-6, with the D gene not clear enough to name. The CDR3 has 15 amino acids, counting the end cysteine and phenylalanine. Only CDR3 DNA remains: 45 bases, in frame from the first base. The CDR1 and CDR2 encoded by the germline V gene are SGHRS and YFSETQ. Trimming costs V 3 bases and J 3 bases, and their ends lie 10 bases apart.